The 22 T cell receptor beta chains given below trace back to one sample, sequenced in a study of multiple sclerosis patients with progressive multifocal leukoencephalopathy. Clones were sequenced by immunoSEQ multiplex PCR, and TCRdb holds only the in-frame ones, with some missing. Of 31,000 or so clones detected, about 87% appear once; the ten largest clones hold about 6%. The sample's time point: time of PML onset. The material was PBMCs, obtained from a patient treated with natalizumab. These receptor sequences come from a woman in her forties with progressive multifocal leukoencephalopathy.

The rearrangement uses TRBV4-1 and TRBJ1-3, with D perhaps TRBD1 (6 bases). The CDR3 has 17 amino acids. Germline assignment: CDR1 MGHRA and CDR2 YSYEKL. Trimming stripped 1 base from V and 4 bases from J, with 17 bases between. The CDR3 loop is CASSQAAGQQGGNTIYF. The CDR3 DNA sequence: TGCGCCAGCAGCCAAGCGGCTGGTCAACAGGGAGGAAACACCATATATTTT.

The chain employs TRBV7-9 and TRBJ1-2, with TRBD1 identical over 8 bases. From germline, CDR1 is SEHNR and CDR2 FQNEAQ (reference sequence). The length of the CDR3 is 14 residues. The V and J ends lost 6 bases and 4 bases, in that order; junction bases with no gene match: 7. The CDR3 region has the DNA TGTGCCAGCAGAGGACAGGGCGGGAGCTATGGCTACACCTTC. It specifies CASRGQGGSYGYTF.

For the CDR3, the DNA is TGTGCCAGCAGTGGGGACACCGGGGAGCTGTTTTTT. Its translation: CASSGDTGELFF. V usage is TRBV2 and J usage is TRBJ2-2; no firm D call. Deletions cut 4 bases from V and 3 bases from J, with 3 bases between. The CDR3 sequence is 12 residues long. CDR1 is SNHLY and CDR2 is FYNNEI in the germline V gene.

CDR3 amino acids: CASSLGDSSYYNEQFF. The CDR3 region has the DNA TGTGCCAGCAGCTTAGGGGACTCTTCTTACTACAATGAGCAGTTCTTC. The chain uses TRBV7-2 and TRBJ2-1, with TRBD2 as a possible D gene (6 bases). Germline assignment: CDR1 SGHTA and CDR2 FQGNSA. V lost 1 base, J lost 3 bases, and 13 bases lay in between. This CDR3 has 16 amino acids.

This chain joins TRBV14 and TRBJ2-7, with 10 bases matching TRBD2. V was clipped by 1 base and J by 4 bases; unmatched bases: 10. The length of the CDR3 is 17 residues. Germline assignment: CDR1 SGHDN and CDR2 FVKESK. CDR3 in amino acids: CASSQGGSGRAGYEQYF. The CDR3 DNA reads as TGTGCCAGCAGCCAAGGGGGAAGCGGGAGGGCCGGTTACGAGCAGTACTTC.

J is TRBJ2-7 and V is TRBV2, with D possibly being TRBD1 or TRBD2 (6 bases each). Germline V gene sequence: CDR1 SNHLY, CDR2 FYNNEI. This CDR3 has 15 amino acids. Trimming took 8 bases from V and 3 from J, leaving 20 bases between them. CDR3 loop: CASRGGRGARYEQYF. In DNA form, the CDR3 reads TGTGCCAGCCGTGGGGGAAGGGGGGCGCGCTACGAGCAGTACTTC. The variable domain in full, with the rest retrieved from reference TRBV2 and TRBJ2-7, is EPEVTQTPSHQVTQMGQEVILRCVPISNHLYFYWYRQILGQKVEFLVSFYNNEISEKSEIFDDQFSVERPDGSNFTLKIRSTKLEDSAMYFCASRGGRGARYEQYFGPGTRLTVT.

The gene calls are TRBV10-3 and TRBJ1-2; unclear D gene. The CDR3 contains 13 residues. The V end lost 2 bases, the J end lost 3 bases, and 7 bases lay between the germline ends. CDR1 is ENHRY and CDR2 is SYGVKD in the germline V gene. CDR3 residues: CAISEPDYYGYTF. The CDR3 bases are TGTGCCATCAGTGAGCCGGACTACTATGGCTACACCTTC.

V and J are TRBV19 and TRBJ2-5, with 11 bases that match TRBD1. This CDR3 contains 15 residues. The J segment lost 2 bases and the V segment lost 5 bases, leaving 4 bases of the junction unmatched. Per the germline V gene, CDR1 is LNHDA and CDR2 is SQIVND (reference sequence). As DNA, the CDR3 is TGTGCCAGTAGTCCGGGACAGGGGGTTCAAGAGACCCAGTACTTC. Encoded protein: CASSPGQGVQETQYF.

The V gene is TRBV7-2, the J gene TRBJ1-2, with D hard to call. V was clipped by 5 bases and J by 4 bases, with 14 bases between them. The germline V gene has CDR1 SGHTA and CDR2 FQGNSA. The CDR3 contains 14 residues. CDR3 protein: CASSRTTDSYGYTF. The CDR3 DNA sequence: TGTGCCAGCAGCCGAACCACAGACTCCTATGGCTACACCTTC.

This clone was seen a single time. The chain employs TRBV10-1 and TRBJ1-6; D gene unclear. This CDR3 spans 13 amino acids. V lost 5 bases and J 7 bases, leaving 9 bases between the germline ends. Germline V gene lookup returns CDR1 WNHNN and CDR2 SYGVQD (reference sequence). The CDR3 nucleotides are TGCGCCAGCAGTCGAGGGCCGAATTCACCCCTCCACTTT. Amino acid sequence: CASSRGPNSPLHF.

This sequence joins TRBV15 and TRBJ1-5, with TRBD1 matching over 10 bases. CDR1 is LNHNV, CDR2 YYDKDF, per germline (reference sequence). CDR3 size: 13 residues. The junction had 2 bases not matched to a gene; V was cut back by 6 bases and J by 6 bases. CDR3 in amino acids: CATRDRGTQPQHF. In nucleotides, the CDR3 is TGTGCCACCAGGGACAGGGGGACTCAGCCCCAGCATTTT. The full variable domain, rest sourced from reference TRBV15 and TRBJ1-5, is DAMVIQNPRYQVTQFGKPVTLSCSQTLNHNVMYWYQQKSSQAPKLLFHYYDKDFNNEADTPDNFQSRRPNTSFCFLDIRSPGLGDTAMYLCATRDRGTQPQHFGDGTRLSIL.

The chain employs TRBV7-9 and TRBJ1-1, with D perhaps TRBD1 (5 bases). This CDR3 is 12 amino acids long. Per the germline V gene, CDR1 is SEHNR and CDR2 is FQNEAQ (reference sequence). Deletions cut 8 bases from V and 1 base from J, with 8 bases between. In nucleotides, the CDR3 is TGTGCCAGCGGGGGGAAGAACACTGAAGCTTTCTTT. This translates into CASGGKNTEAFF. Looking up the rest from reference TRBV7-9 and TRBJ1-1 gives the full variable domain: DTGVSQNPRHKITKRGQNVTFRCDPISEHNRLYWYRQTLGQGPEFLTYFQNEAQLEKSRLLSDRFSAERPKGSFSTLEIQRTEQGDSAMYLCASGGKNTEAFFGQGTRLTVV.

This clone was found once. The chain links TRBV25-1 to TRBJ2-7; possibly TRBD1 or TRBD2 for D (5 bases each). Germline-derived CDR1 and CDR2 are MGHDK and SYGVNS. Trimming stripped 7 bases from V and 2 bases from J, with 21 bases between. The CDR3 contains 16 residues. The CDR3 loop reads CASTGAGTENTYEQYF. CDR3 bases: TGTGCCAGCACTGGAGCCGGGACGGAAAACACCTACGAGCAGTACTTC.

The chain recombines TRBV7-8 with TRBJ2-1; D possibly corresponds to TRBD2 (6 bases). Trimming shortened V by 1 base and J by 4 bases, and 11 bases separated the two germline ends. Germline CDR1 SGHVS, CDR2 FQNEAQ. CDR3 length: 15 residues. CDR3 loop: CASSLVRDLYNEQFF. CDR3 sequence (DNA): TGTGCCAGCAGCTTAGTTAGGGACTTGTACAATGAGCAGTTCTTC.

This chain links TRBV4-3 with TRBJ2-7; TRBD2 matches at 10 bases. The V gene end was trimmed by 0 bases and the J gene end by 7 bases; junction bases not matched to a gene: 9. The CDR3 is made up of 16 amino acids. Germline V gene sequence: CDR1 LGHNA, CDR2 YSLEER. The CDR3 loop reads CASSQDRSGGAGEQYF. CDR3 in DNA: TGCGCCAGCAGCCAAGATAGGAGCGGGGGGGCTGGGGAGCAGTACTTC.

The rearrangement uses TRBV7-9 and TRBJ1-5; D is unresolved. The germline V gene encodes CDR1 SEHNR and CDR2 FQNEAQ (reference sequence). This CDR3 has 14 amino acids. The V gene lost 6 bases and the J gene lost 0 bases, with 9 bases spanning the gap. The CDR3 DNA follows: TGTGCCAGCAGGCTGGACGGTAGCAATCAGCCCCAGCATTTT. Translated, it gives CASRLDGSNQPQHF.

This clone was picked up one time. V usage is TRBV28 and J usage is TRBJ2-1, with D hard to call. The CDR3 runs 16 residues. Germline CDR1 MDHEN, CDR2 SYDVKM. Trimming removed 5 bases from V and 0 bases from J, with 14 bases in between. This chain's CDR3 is CASSPLGSGSYNEQFF. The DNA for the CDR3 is TGTGCCAGCAGTCCCTTGGGGTCGGGCTCCTACAATGAGCAGTTCTTC.

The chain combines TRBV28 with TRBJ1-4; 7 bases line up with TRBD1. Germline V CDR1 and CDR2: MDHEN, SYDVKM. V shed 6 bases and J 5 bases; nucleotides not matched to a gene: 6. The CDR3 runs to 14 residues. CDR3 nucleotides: TGTGCCAGCAGGCCGGGACAGAGGAATGAAAAACTGTTTTTT. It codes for CASRPGQRNEKLFF.

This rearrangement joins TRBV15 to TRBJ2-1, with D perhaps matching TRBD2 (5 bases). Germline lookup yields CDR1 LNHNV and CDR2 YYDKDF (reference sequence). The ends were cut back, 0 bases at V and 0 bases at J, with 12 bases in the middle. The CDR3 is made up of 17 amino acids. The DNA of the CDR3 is TGTGCCACCAGCAGAGAGCTTACGGGAAGCTCCTACAATGAGCAGTTCTTC. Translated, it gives CATSRELTGSSYNEQFF.

The CDR3 bases are TGTGCCAGCAGCTATAACAGGCCGGGGAGCAATCAGCCCCAGCATTTT. Amino acids: CASSYNRPGSNQPQHF. V gene TRBV5-6 combines with J gene TRBJ1-5; tentative D call: TRBD1 (5 bases). The germline CDR1 and CDR2 sequences are SGHDT and YYEEEE. V shed 3 bases and J shed 1 base, with 14 bases lying between them. The CDR3 loop spans 16 amino acids. Based on the CDR3 plus reference TRBV5-6 and TRBJ1-5, the full variable domain is DAGVTQSPTHLIKTRGQQVTLRCSPKSGHDTVSWYQQALGQGPQFIFQYYEEEERQRGNFPDRFSGHQFPNYSSELNVNALLLGDSALYLCASSYNRPGSNQPQHFGDGTRLSIL.

This CDR3 reads CASSLLGTEAFF. The CDR3 DNA reads as TGTGCCAGCAGCTTACTGGGGACTGAAGCTTTCTTT. The J gene is TRBJ1-1, the V gene TRBV7-2, with no clear D. V dropped 2 bases and J dropped 5 bases, with 6 bases sitting between them. Germline V gene lookup returns CDR1 SGHTA and CDR2 FQGNSA. The CDR3 consists of 12 residues.

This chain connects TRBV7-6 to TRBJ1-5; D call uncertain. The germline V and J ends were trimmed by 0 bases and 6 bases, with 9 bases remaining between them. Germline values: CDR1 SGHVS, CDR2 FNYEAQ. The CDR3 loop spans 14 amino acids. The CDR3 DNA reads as TGTGCCAGCAGCTTAGCACAAACTGGTCAGCCCCAGCATTTT. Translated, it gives CASSLAQTGQPQHF.